A single sample gave rise to the 14 T cell receptor beta chains below, sequenced in a study of beta chain features in type 1 diabetes. General study findings and limits: Shortening that was moderate but significant affected the TCRB CDR3s of Type 1 diabetes patients in all four CD4+ subsets.

Which antigens these TCRs recognize remains unknown. As every portion of the isolated RNA was reverse transcribed, the sequencing read expressed TCRB transcripts. Generated by immunoSEQ multiplex PCR, the TCRdb table keeps only in-frame clones and is missing some. The table includes about 270,000 clones, roughly an eighth detected once. The sequenced sample was naive CD4+ T cells from blood. The receptors originated from a man aged 30-40 years with type 1 diabetes.

This clone was counted between two and nine times. The chain employs TRBV9 and TRBJ2-1; weak D call: TRBD2 (6 bases). V was cut by 0 bases and J by 6 bases, with 10 bases left in between. Germline CDR1 is SGDLS and CDR2 is YYNGEE. The CDR3 extends over 14 amino acids. This CDR3 is CASSVVGTRNEQFF. In DNA, the CDR3 is TGTGCCAGCAGCGTAGTCGGGACTCGCAATGAGCAGTTCTTC.

The rearrangement links TRBV28 to TRBJ1-5, with D uncertain. With 2 bases removed from V and 6 bases from J, the gap between germline ends came to 14 bases. The germline gives CDR1 MDHEN, CDR2 SYDVKM. The CDR3 extends over 15 amino acids. The CDR3 region is CASSLIPSGGQPQHF. CDR3 coding DNA: TGTGCCAGCAGTTTAATACCATCGGGAGGTCAGCCCCAGCATTTT.

V gene TRBV7-3 combines with J gene TRBJ2-2; maybe TRBD1 (6 bases). Looked up from germline, CDR1 is SGHTA and CDR2 is FQGTGA. V shed 4 bases and J shed 5 bases, with 14 bases lying between them. The CDR3 covers 15 residues. Written as DNA, the CDR3 is TGTGCCAGCAGCTCCGGGACAAGGGAAACCGGGGAGCTGTTTTTT. This encodes CASSSGTRETGELFF.

The genes are TRBV28 and TRBJ2-3; 7 bases line up with TRBD1. Trimming took 6 bases from V and 6 from J; bases not matched to a gene: 15. The CDR3 loop spans 16 amino acids. Germline loops: CDR1 MDHEN, CDR2 SYDVKM. In DNA, the CDR3 is TGTGCCAGCAGCCAACAGGGGCTCGGCATCCAGGATACGCAGTATTTT. It yields the protein CASSQQGLGIQDTQYF.

The rearrangement links TRBV7-2 to TRBJ2-1; no clear D gene. V lost 4 bases and J 2 bases, leaving 9 bases between the germline ends. There are 14 residues in the CDR3. Germline lookup yields CDR1 SGHTA and CDR2 FQGNSA. Here the CDR3 DNA reads TGTGCCAGCAGCTCCTCGACTCCCTACAATGAGCAGTTCTTC. Protein product: CASSSSTPYNEQFF.

J is TRBJ2-7 and V is TRBV9; no reliable D call. The CDR3 is 14 amino acids. Between the trimmed V and J ends, which lost 0 bases and 1 base, there was a span of 8 bases. CDR1 is SGDLS and CDR2 is YYNGEE in the germline V gene. In nucleotides, the CDR3 is TGTGCCAGCAGCGTAGTGGCACAGTCCTACGAGCAGTACTTC. Translation gives CASSVVAQSYEQYF. Looking up the rest from reference TRBV9 and TRBJ2-7 gives the full variable domain: DSGVTQTPKHLITATGQRVTLRCSPRSGDLSVYWYQQSLDQGLQFLIQYYNGEERAKGNILERFSAQQFPDLHSELNLSSLELGDSALYFCASSVVAQSYEQYFGPGTRLTVT.

J is TRBJ2-1 and V is TRBV19, with 13 bases lining up with TRBD2. Losses at the gene ends were 8 bases for V and 10 bases for J; bases not matched to a gene: 17. CDR1 and CDR2 (germline): LNHDA, SQIVND (reference sequence). This CDR3 comprises 17 residues. The CDR3 protein is CASGDPGLAGRSREQFF. CDR3 in DNA: TGTGCCAGTGGAGACCCGGGACTAGCGGGAAGGTCACGGGAGCAGTTCTTC. Variable domain in full (rest from reference TRBV19 and TRBJ2-1): DGGITQSPKYLFRKEGQNVTLSCEQNLNHDAMYWYRQDPGQGLRLIYYSQIVNDFQKGDIAEGYSVSREKKESFPLTVTSAQKNPTAFYLCASGDPGLAGRSREQFFGPGTRLTVL.

The V gene is TRBV19, the J gene TRBJ2-1; the match to TRBD1 covers 10 bases. This CDR3 has 14 amino acids. Trimming removed 7 bases from V and 9 bases from J; junction bases left unmatched: 9. The germline CDR1 and CDR2 sequences are LNHDA and SQIVND (reference sequence). This CDR3 reads CASKPGTGEGEQFF. The CDR3 coding sequence is TGTGCCAGTAAACCAGGGACAGGGGAAGGTGAGCAGTTCTTC.

This clone was detected a few times. The rearrangement links TRBV5-1 to TRBJ2-1; 12 positions match TRBD2. CDR3 length: 16 residues. Germline V lookup: CDR1 SGHRS, CDR2 YFSETQ. Trimming at V came to 4 bases and at J to 8 bases, leaving 10 bases not matched to a gene. The CDR3 is CASSQRLAGVVHEQFF. The DNA of the CDR3 is TGCGCCAGCAGCCAAAGACTAGCGGGAGTCGTCCATGAGCAGTTCTTC. The whole variable domain, filled in from reference TRBV5-1 and TRBJ2-1, reads KAGVTQTPRYLIKTRGQQVTLSCSPISGHRSVSWYQQTPGQGLQFLFEYFSETQRNKGNFPGRFSGRQFSNSRSEMNVSTLELGDSALYLCASSQRLAGVVHEQFFGPGTRLTVL.

This rearrangement joins TRBV7-8 to TRBJ2-2, with D possibly matching TRBD1 (6 bases). Trimming removed 5 bases from V and 5 bases from J, with 18 bases in between. Germline assignment: CDR1 SGHVS and CDR2 FQNEAQ. The length of the CDR3 is 16 residues. The CDR3 here is CASSPRTAPLTGELFF. The CDR3 nucleotides read TGTGCCAGCAGCCCGCGGACAGCGCCATTAACCGGGGAGCTGTTTTTT.

The gene calls are TRBV7-3 and TRBJ2-2; 7 bases map to TRBD2. This CDR3 spans 14 amino acids. From germline, CDR1 is SGHTA and CDR2 FQGTGA. Trimming at V came to 5 bases and at J to 5 bases, leaving 5 bases not matched to a gene. As DNA, the CDR3 is TGTGCCAGCAGCCCTCTGCGGGAGACCGGGGAGCTGTTTTTT. It specifies CASSPLRETGELFF.

The rearrangement links TRBV2 to TRBJ2-1, with a possible D match to TRBD2 (6 bases). The CDR3 sequence is 11 residues long. CDR1 SNHLY and CDR2 FYNNEI come from the germline V gene. V lost 3 bases to trimming and J lost 15 bases, with 12 bases between them. The CDR3 region is CASSERTIAFF. CDR3 sequence (DNA): TGTGCCAGCAGTGAGAGGACTATAGCGTTCTTC.

Only a few counts were recorded for this clone. The V gene is TRBV28, the J gene TRBJ1-2; 12 bases are a match to TRBD1. From germline, CDR1 is MDHEN and CDR2 SYDVKM. Unmatched junction bases numbered 3, after V lost 1 base and J lost 6 bases. This CDR3 has 15 amino acids. This chain's CDR3 is CASSLLGTGGDGYTF. The CDR3 nucleotides are TGTGCCAGCAGTTTATTGGGGACAGGGGGCGATGGCTACACCTTC.

This clone was observed a few times. V and J are TRBV19 and TRBJ1-2; D perhaps matches TRBD1 (6 bases). Between the trimmed V and J ends, which lost 8 bases and 0 bases, there was a span of 13 bases. The CDR3 loop spans 14 amino acids. The germline CDR1 and CDR2 sequences are LNHDA and SQIVND (reference sequence). CDR3 DNA: TGTGCCAGTTTCACTCACAGGGCTAACTATGGCTACACCTTC. It translates to CASFTHRANYGYTF.